One sample yielded the 27 T cell receptor beta chains listed below, sequenced in a study of blood T cells in healthy people across ages. Combining a sample-barcoded 5' primer with a J-beta primer mix, a second PCR ran for 7 to 11 cycles. TCRdb processed the 5' RACE reads anew with MiXCR; each CDR3 protein has one entry. The repertoire has some 1.6 million distinct CDR3 sequences, 30% to 35% of them found once; the top ten carry roughly 10%. The sample consisted of blood. The receptors derive from a woman in her twenties or thirties in good health.

This clonotype was recorded a few times. The V call is TRBV15, the J call TRBJ1-1; 7 nucleotides line up with TRBD1. V dropped 4 bases and J dropped 5; count of bases not matched to a gene: 7. The length of the CDR3 is 14 residues. CDR1 is LNHNV, CDR2 YYDKDF, per germline (reference sequence). The CDR3 region has the DNA TGTGCCACCAGCACAGGGGGTGAAGATACTGAAGCTTTCTTT. Protein sequence: CATSTGGEDTEAFF.

This clonotype has only a few counts. In DNA, the CDR3 is TGTGCCAGCAATGGACTAGCGGGCTACAATGAGCAGTTCTTC. Residues: CASNGLAGYNEQFF. V is TRBV6-1 and J is TRBJ2-1, with TRBD2 identical over 11 bases. Losses at the gene ends were 7 bases for V and 3 bases for J; bases not matched to a gene: 2. Germline V gene sequence: CDR1 MNHNS, CDR2 SASEGT. This CDR3 comprises 14 residues.

This clonotype was seen at least ten times. V usage is TRBV12-3 or TRBV12-4 and J usage is TRBJ1-6; no definite D call. Trimming cost V 4 bases and J 10 bases, with 14 bases left between them. CDR3 length: 14 amino acids. The CDR3 region is CASSSEGYRSPLHF. The CDR3 DNA reads as TGTGCCAGCAGTTCAGAAGGCTACCGGTCACCCCTCCACTTT.

The chain employs TRBV27 and TRBJ1-1; D might be TRBD1 (6 bases). V gave up 10 bases and J gave up 7 bases, with 16 bases separating them. The CDR3 is 12 amino acids. Germline V gene lookup returns CDR1 MNHEY and CDR2 SMNVEV (reference sequence). CDR3 sequence: CATSPLGGEAFF. For the CDR3, the DNA is TGTGCCACTTCTCCGTTAGGGGGTGAAGCTTTCTTT.

This clonotype was detected a few times. This rearrangement joins TRBV13 to TRBJ2-3, with 7 bases aligning to TRBD1. V lost 5 bases to trimming and J lost 3 bases; unmatched junction nucleotides: 2. The CDR3 runs 13 residues. The germline V gene encodes CDR1 PRHDT and CDR2 FYEKMQ (reference sequence). CDR3 bases: TGTGCCAGCAGCACGGACAGGACAGATACGCAGTATTTT. Its translation: CASSTDRTDTQYF. Looking up the rest from reference TRBV13 and TRBJ2-3 gives the full variable domain: AAGVIQSPRHLIKEKRETATLKCYPIPRHDTVYWYQQGPGQDPQFLISFYEKMQSDKGSIPDRFSAQQFSDYHSELNMSSLELGDSALYFCASSTDRTDTQYFGPGTRLTVL.

This clonotype was counted a few times. CDR3: CASRIAGLADTQYF. In DNA, the CDR3 is TGCGCCAGCAGAATAGCGGGGCTCGCAGATACGCAGTATTTT. V gene TRBV10-2 combines with J gene TRBJ2-3; 8 positions agree with TRBD2. Trimming cost V 6 bases and J 4 bases; bases outside gene matches: 6. The CDR3 is 14 residues long. Germline loops: CDR1 WSHSY, CDR2 SAAADI.

This clonotype appeared a few times. The rearrangement uses TRBV12-3 or TRBV12-4 and TRBJ2-5; D may be TRBD1 or TRBD2 (5 bases each). The ends were cut back, 6 bases at V and 2 bases at J, with 10 bases in the middle. The CDR3 consists of 13 residues. As DNA, the CDR3 is TGTGCCAGCAGGGGGGACGGGCAAGAGACCCAGTACTTC. This translates into CASRGDGQETQYF.

Notes on this clonotype: A single base separates this from a much larger clone, so it may be a read error. The chain recombines TRBV12-3 or TRBV12-4 with TRBJ2-7; 7 nucleotides match TRBD2. The CDR3 loop spans 14 amino acids. CDR3 amino acids: CASSLSSGPYEHYF. The CDR3 coding sequence is TGTGCCAGCAGTCTTTCTAGCGGACCCTACGAGCACTACTTC.

This clonotype was seen only a few times. The chain is built from TRBV27 and TRBJ2-1, with unresolved D. Germline V gene data show CDR1 as MNHEY and CDR2 as SMNVEV (reference sequence). Between the trimmed V and J ends, which lost 8 bases and 3 bases, there was a span of 11 bases. CDR3 length: 13 amino acids. CDR3 residues: CASCSIGYNEQFF. The CDR3 region has the DNA TGTGCCAGCTGCTCCATTGGCTACAATGAGCAGTTCTTC.

The genes are TRBV27 and TRBJ2-5; a possible D gene is TRBD1 (6 bases). Germline V gene data show CDR1 as MNHEY and CDR2 as SMNVEV (reference sequence). V was trimmed by 2 bases and J by 5 bases, leaving 15 bases between them. This CDR3 region has 15 residues. CDR3 sequence reads: CASSLGGRGLETQYF. The CDR3 region has the DNA TGTGCCAGCAGTTTAGGCGGCAGGGGTCTGGAGACCCAGTACTTC.

The chain employs TRBV4-2 and TRBJ1-1; perhaps TRBD1 as D (6 bases). V dropped 3 bases and J dropped 5 bases, with 10 bases sitting between them. The CDR3 has 13 amino acids. CDR1 LGHNA and CDR2 YNFKEQ come from the germline V gene. In DNA form, the CDR3 reads TGTGCCAGCAGCCATGAGGGGGAAACTGAAGCTTTCTTT. As protein: CASSHEGETEAFF.

This chain's CDR3 is CASSYPFGQAPKAGELFF. The CDR3, as DNA: TGTGCCAGCAGTTACCCGTTCGGGCAGGCACCTAAAGCCGGGGAGCTGTTTTTT. The gene calls are TRBV6-5 and TRBJ2-2; no firm D call. Germline-derived CDR1 and CDR2 are MNHEY and SVGAGI. V dropped 2 bases and J dropped 6 bases, with 22 bases sitting between them. This CDR3 is built from 18 residues.

In its sample, this clonotype was seen a few times. The CDR3 spells CASSLELAGGHNEQFF. The CDR3 coding sequence is TGCGCCAGCAGCTTGGAACTAGCGGGGGGGCACAATGAGCAGTTCTTC. V and J are TRBV5-1 and TRBJ2-1; 13 nucleotides line up with TRBD2. Germline V lookup: CDR1 SGHRS, CDR2 YFSETQ. The CDR3 is 16 amino acids. The V gene end was trimmed by 0 bases and the J gene end by 5 bases; junction bases not matched to a gene: 2.

V usage is TRBV14 and J usage is TRBJ2-3; 7 bases line up with TRBD2. This CDR3 has 14 amino acids. Germline values: CDR1 SGHDN, CDR2 FVKESK. Germline trimming cut 3 bases from V and 11 bases from J; bases unmatched to any gene: 11. CDR3 DNA sequence: TGTGCCAGCAGCCAGGGGGGGACTGGCCCTGGGCAGTATTTT. Its translation is CASSQGGTGPGQYF.

This chain uses TRBV2 with TRBJ1-6; maybe TRBD1 (5 bases). This CDR3 has 13 amino acids. CDR1 is SNHLY, CDR2 FYNNEI, per germline. The V gene lost 5 bases and the J gene lost 9 bases, with 11 bases spanning the gap. The CDR3 is CASSLGGVSPLHF. DNA for the CDR3: TGTGCCAGCAGTCTCGGGGGGGTTTCACCCCTCCACTTT.

The genes are TRBV10-3 and TRBJ2-1; 9 bases fit TRBD2. The germline V gene has CDR1 ENHRY and CDR2 SYGVKD. The CDR3 runs to 14 residues. With V trimmed by 8 bases and J by 6 bases, 8 bases remained unmatched. CDR3 DNA: TGTGCCATCTCTAGCGGGATCAAAGTCAATGAGCAGTTCTTC. This translates into CAISSGIKVNEQFF.

This clonotype appeared a few times. The rearrangement links TRBV5-1 to TRBJ2-5; TRBD2 agrees at 11 bases. The CDR3 extends over 16 amino acids. Germline V lookup: CDR1 SGHRS, CDR2 YFSETQ. V dropped 3 bases and J dropped 5; count of bases not matched to a gene: 9. The DNA for the CDR3 is TGCGCCAGCAGCTCGGTTATAGCGGGGGGGCCGGAGACCCAGTACTTC. It is translated as CASSSVIAGGPETQYF. Full variable domain (outside the CDR3, taken from reference TRBV5-1 and TRBJ2-5): KAGVTQTPRYLIKTRGQQVTLSCSPISGHRSVSWYQQTPGQGLQFLFEYFSETQRNKGNFPGRFSGRQFSNSRSEMNVSTLELGDSALYLCASSSVIAGGPETQYFGPGTRLLVL.

This clonotype occurred many times. The rearrangement joins TRBV27 to TRBJ2-5; D unresolved. The ends were cut back, 3 bases at V and 1 base at J, with 6 bases in the middle. The CDR3 runs 13 residues. Germline values: CDR1 MNHEY, CDR2 SMNVEV (reference sequence). Written as DNA, the CDR3 is TGTGCCAGCAGTTTGAACGGCCAAGAGACCCAGTACTTC. Protein: CASSLNGQETQYF.

Concerning this clonotype: A read error may be the cause here, since a much bigger clone is one base away. The V call is TRBV6-6, the J call TRBJ1-4; D not resolved. Germline V gene sequence: CDR1 MNHNY, CDR2 SVGAGI (reference sequence). This CDR3 is 14 amino acids long. Trimming stripped 6 bases from V and 0 bases from J, with 8 bases between. Here the CDR3 reads CASSFVATNEKLFF. In DNA, the CDR3 is TGTGCCAGCAGCTTCGTTGCAACTAATGAAAAACTGTTTTTT.

There are a few counts of this clonotype. This chain joins TRBV20-1 and TRBJ2-3; maybe TRBD1 (6 bases). This CDR3 is built from 16 residues. In germline, CDR1 is DFQATT, CDR2 SNEGSKA (reference sequence). Deletions cut 7 bases from V and 0 bases from J, with 20 bases between. The CDR3 nucleotides read TGCAGTGTCAATATTAGGGGGAAATCTAGCACAGATACGCAGTATTTT. It codes for CSVNIRGKSSTDTQYF.

V gene TRBV6-5 combines with J gene TRBJ2-7; 7 positions match TRBD1. This CDR3 is built from 15 residues. The trim removed 2 bases at V and 3 bases at J, leaving 7 bases unmatched. Germline CDR1 and CDR2: MNHEY and SVGAGI. CDR3 bases: TGTGCCAGCAGTTACGGTAGGGGACAGTTCTACGAGCAGTACTTC. Protein: CASSYGRGQFYEQYF.

This clonotype was counted at least ten times. This chain connects TRBV25-1 to TRBJ2-7, with no clear D. The CDR3 has 11 residues. Germline V gives CDR1 MGHDK, CDR2 SYGVNS. V dropped 0 bases and J dropped 5 bases, with 2 bases sitting between them. The CDR3 sequence is CASSEYNEQYF. The CDR3 region has the DNA TGTGCCAGCAGTGAATATAACGAGCAGTACTTC.

This clonotype was detected a few times. The chain employs TRBV20-1 and TRBJ1-2; 7 positions agree with TRBD1. With 0 bases clipped from V and 8 bases from J, the junction kept 3 bases outside the gene matches. The length of the CDR3 is 12 residues. Per germline, CDR1 DFQATT and CDR2 SNEGSKA (reference sequence). CDR3 sequence: CSARDGTEGYTF. DNA for the CDR3: TGCAGTGCTAGAGATGGGACAGAGGGCTACACCTTC.

The V call is TRBV27, the J call TRBJ2-1; no definite D call. Trimming took 6 bases from V and 1 from J, leaving 13 bases between them. The CDR3 totals 15 residues. In germline, CDR1 is MNHEY, CDR2 SMNVEV (reference sequence). The CDR3 DNA is TGTGCCAGCAGACCCAGGTCGCATTCCTACAATGAGCAGTTCTTC. Residues: CASRPRSHSYNEQFF.

This clonotype was picked up a small number of times. The V call is TRBV7-8, the J call TRBJ2-5; 9 nucleotides align to TRBD1. After removal of 0 bases from V and 5 bases from J, the junction contained 16 bases not matched to a gene. Germline CDR1 SGHVS, CDR2 FQNEAQ. The CDR3 is 19 amino acids. CDR3 nucleotides: TGTGCCAGCAGCTTAGCCCCAAACAGGGGGCGCGCCCGCGGGGAGACCCAGTACTTC. Its protein product is CASSLAPNRGRARGETQYF.

This clonotype was seen a few times. The chain has TRBV20-1 and TRBJ2-7; tentatively, D is TRBD1 (6 bases). CDR3 length: 14 amino acids. The V gene lost 6 bases and the J gene lost 0 bases, with 15 bases spanning the gap. Germline assignment: CDR1 DFQATT and CDR2 SNEGSKA (reference sequence). The CDR3 here is CSAAPPGHSYEQYF. CDR3 nucleotide sequence: TGCAGTGCCGCTCCCCCGGGACACTCCTACGAGCAGTACTTC.

On this clonotype itself: A much larger clone lies a single base off, so this may be a read error. The V call is TRBV20-1, the J call TRBJ2-1, with 10 bases that match TRBD2. The CDR3 loop spans 14 amino acids. Per the germline V gene, CDR1 is DFQATT and CDR2 is SNEGSKA (reference sequence). The V gene end was trimmed by 1 base and the J gene end by 9 bases; junction bases not matched to a gene: 6. This CDR3 reads CSARATSGWGEQFF. As DNA, the CDR3 is TGCAGTGCTAGAGCGACTAGCGGGTGGGGTGAGCAGTTCTTC.